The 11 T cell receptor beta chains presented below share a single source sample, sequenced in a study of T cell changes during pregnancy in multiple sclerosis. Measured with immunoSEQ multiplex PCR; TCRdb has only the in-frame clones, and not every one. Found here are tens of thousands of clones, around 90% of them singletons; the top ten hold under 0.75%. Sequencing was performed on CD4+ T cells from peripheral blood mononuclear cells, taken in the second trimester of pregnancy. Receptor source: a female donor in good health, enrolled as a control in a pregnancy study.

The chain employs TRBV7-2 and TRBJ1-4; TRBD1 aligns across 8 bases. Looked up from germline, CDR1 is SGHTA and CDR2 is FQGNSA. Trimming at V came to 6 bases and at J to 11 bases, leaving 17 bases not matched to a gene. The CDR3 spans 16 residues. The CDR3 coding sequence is TGTGCCAGCAGTCAGAGACCCGGACAGGGAAGCCTGAAACTGTTTTTT. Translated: CASSQRPGQGSLKLFF.

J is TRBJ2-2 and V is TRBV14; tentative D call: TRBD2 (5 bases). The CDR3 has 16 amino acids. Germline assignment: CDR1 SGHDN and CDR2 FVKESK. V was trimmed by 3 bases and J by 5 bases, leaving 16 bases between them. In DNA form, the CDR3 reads TGTGCCAGCAGCCACCTTGGGATGCCGGGAACCGGGGAGCTGTTTTTT. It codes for CASSHLGMPGTGELFF. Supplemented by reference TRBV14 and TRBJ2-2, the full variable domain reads EAGVTQFPSHSVIEKGQTVTLRCDPISGHDNLYWYRRVMGKEIKFLLHFVKESKQDESGMPNNRFLAERTGGTYSTLKVQPAELEDSGVYFCASSHLGMPGTGELFFGEGSRLTVL.

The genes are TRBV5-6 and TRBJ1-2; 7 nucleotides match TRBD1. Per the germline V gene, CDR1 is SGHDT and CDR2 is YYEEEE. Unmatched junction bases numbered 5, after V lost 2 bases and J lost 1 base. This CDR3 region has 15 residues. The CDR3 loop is CASSLRGRYNYGYTF. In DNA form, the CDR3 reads TGTGCCAGCAGCTTAAGGGGGCGGTATAACTATGGCTACACCTTC.

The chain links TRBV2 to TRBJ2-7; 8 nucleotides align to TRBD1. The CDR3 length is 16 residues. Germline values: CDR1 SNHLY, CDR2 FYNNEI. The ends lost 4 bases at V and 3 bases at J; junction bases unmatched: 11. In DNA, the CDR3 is TGTGCCAGCAGTGGGGCGGGGCAGGGGGCCCTCTACGAGCAGTACTTC. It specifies CASSGAGQGALYEQYF.

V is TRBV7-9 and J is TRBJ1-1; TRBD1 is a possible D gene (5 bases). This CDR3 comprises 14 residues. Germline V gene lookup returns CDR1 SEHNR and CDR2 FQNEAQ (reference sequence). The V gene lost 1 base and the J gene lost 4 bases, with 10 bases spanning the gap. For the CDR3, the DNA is TGTGCCAGCAGCTTAGAAGCAGGGCTCACTGAAGCTTTCTTT. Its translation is CASSLEAGLTEAFF.

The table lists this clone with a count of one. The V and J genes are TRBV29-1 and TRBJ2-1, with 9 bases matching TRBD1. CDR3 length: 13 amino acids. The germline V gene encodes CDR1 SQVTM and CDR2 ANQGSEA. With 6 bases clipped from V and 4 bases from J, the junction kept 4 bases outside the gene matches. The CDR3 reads CSVPGQGYNEQFF. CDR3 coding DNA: TGCAGCGTCCCGGGACAGGGTTACAATGAGCAGTTCTTC.

CDR3 nucleotide sequence: TGTGCCTGGAGGAGGGGGTCGGGCACTGAAGCTTTCTTT. Protein sequence: CAWRRGSGTEAFF. The J gene is TRBJ1-1, the V gene TRBV30; D is possibly TRBD1 (6 bases). The V gene's germline CDR1 is GTSNPN and CDR2 SVGIG (reference sequence). The CDR3 is 13 amino acids. V was cut by 3 bases and J by 4 bases, with 12 bases left in between.

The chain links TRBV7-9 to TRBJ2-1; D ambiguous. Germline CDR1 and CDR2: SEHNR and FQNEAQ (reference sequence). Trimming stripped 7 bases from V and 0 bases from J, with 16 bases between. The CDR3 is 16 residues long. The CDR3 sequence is CASTGISSFSYNEQFF. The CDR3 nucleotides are TGTGCCAGCACAGGTATCTCATCCTTCTCCTACAATGAGCAGTTCTTC.

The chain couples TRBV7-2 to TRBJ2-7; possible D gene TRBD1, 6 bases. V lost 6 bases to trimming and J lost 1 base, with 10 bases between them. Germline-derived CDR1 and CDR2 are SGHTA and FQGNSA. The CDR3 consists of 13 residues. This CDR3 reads CASSYQGSYEQYF. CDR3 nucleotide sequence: TGTGCCAGCAGTTATCAGGGGTCCTACGAGCAGTACTTC.

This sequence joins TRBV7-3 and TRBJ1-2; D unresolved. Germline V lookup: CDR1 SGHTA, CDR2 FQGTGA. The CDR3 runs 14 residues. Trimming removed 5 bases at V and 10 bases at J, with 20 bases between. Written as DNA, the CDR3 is TGTGCCAGCAGCCTCCTCCCCTCTGGCTTCGTCTACACCTTC. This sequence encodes CASSLLPSGFVYTF.

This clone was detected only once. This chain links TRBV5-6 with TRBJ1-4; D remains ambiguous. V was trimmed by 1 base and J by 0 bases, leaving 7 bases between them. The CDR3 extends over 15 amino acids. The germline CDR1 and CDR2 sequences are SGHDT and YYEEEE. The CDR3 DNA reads TGTGCCAGCAGCTTGTGGGCCGCAACTAATGAAAAACTGTTTTTT. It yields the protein CASSLWAATNEKLFF.